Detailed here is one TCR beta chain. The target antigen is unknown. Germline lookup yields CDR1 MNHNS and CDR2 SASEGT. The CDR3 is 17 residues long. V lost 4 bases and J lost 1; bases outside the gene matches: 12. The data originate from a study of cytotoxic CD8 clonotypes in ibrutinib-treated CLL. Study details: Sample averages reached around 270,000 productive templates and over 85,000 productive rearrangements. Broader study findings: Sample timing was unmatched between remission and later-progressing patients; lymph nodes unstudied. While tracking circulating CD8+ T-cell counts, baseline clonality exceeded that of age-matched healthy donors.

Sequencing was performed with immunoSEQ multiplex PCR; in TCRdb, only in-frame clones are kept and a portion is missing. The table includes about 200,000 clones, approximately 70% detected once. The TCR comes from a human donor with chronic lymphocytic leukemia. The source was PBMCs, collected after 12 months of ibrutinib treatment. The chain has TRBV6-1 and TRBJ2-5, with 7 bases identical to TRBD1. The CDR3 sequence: CASSASRTGGVQETQYF. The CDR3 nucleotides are TGTGCCAGCAGTGCCTCTAGGACAGGAGGTGTCCAAGAGACCCAGTACTTC.